These 15 T cell receptor beta chains were sequenced from one sample in a study of T cells after yellow fever vaccination (dated by TCRdb to between 2018 and 2020). What the treatment or condition label conveys for this sample: live attenuated yellow fever vaccine strain. Libraries were prepared through 5' RACE. Reads for this sample came from an Illumina HiSeq 2500. TCRdb ran its own pipeline on the public reads, namely fastp trimming at Q25 and MiXCR clone calling, and kept in-frame beta chains. All rows with the same CDR3 protein become a single entry with the most common DNA and genes. Here the sample has around 140,000 distinct CDR3 sequences; less than 9.5% occur a single time. The ten largest account for around 0.73% of the sample. Source: CD4+ T cells sorted from PBMCs, taken 5 days after the yellow fever booster vaccination. Receptors originate from a man aged 25-45 years who received the YFV17D yellow fever vaccine.

This clonotype has at least ten counts. The rearrangement joins TRBV7-9 to TRBJ2-3; D tentatively reads TRBD1 or TRBD2 (6 bases each). The CDR3 extends over 13 amino acids. The ends were cut back, 5 bases at V and 4 bases at J, with 10 bases in the middle. Germline CDR1 SEHNR, CDR2 FQNEAQ (reference sequence). Here the CDR3 reads CASSPRGPDTQYF. In DNA, the CDR3 is TGTGCCAGCAGCCCCCGGGGGCCAGATACGCAGTATTTT.

This clonotype was observed a single time. V is TRBV3-1 and J is TRBJ1-1; 7 bases are shared with TRBD1. The CDR3 runs to 15 residues. Germline V gene lookup returns CDR1 LGHDT and CDR2 YNNKEL (reference sequence). V dropped 11 bases and J dropped 6; count of bases not matched to a gene: 18. CDR3 loop: CACSQVGTRGAEAFF. The DNA of the CDR3 is TGTGCCTGCTCCCAAGTCGGTACCAGGGGGGCTGAAGCTTTCTTT. Full variable domain (remainder filled in from reference TRBV3-1 and TRBJ1-1): DTAVSQTPKYLVTQMGNDKSIKCEQNLGHDTMYWYKQDSKKFLKIMFSYNNKELIINETVPNRFSPKSPDKAHLNLHINSLELGDSAVYFCACSQVGTRGAEAFFGQGTRLTVV.

This clonotype came up many times. The rearrangement links TRBV7-8 to TRBJ1-1, with 9 bases lining up with TRBD1. This CDR3 comprises 16 residues. Germline CDR1 SGHVS, CDR2 FQNEAQ. The junction had 8 bases not matched to a gene; V was cut back by 3 bases and J by 3 bases. The CDR3 sequence is CASSFLRTGAYTEAFF. The CDR3 bases are TGTGCCAGCAGCTTCCTCCGGACAGGGGCATACACTGAAGCTTTCTTT.

In its sample, this clonotype was seen many times. The rearrangement joins TRBV2 to TRBJ2-5; D is uncertain. Germline-derived CDR1 and CDR2 are SNHLY and FYNNEI. Trimming took off 11 bases at V and 5 bases at J, with 9 bases between the two ends. The CDR3 is 10 residues long. In DNA, the CDR3 is TGTGCCCTCGGTCGGGAGACCCAGTACTTC. This codes for CALGRETQYF.

As concerns this clonotype: Possible read error: a much larger clone is one base away. The chain carries TRBV19 and TRBJ2-1, with TRBD2 matching over 7 bases. Losses at the gene ends were 3 bases for V and 3 bases for J; bases not matched to a gene: 11. Germline V gene data show CDR1 as LNHDA and CDR2 as SQIVND (reference sequence). CDR3 size: 17 residues. This CDR3 reads CASSILTSAGFYNEQFF. CDR3 coding DNA: TGTGCCAGTAGTATCTTAACTAGCGCCGGCTTCTACAATGAGCAGTTCTTC. The full variable domain, its missing parts supplied by reference TRBV19 and TRBJ2-1, is DGGITQSPKYLFRKEGQNVTLSCEQNLNHDAMYWYRQDPGQGLRLIYYSQIVNDFQKGDIAEGYSVSREKKESFPLTVTSAQKNPTAFYLCASSILTSAGFYNEQFFGPGTRLTVL.

This clonotype was recorded many times. This chain links TRBV4-3 with TRBJ2-7, with unresolved D. The ends were cut back, 0 bases at V and 7 bases at J, with 10 bases in the middle. The CDR3 is 13 amino acids. Germline V lookup: CDR1 LGHNA, CDR2 YSLEER. The CDR3 nucleotides read TGCGCCAGCAGCCAAGATCTACGGAGTGAGCAGTACTTC. Translating it yields CASSQDLRSEQYF.

V and J are TRBV20-1 and TRBJ2-1; the match to TRBD2 covers 9 bases. CDR3 length: 16 residues. J lost 8 bases, V lost 8 bases, and 19 bases had no gene match. Germline values: CDR1 DFQATT, CDR2 SNEGSKA (reference sequence). The CDR3 region is CSTWRTSAQHGDEQFF. The CDR3 DNA follows: TGCAGTACCTGGAGGACTAGCGCCCAGCATGGGGATGAGCAGTTCTTC.

This clonotype has more than one count but fewer than ten. V usage is TRBV15 and J usage is TRBJ1-4; D uncertain. Trimming removed 0 bases at V and 4 bases at J, with 12 bases between. The CDR3 length is 16 residues. Germline CDR1 is LNHNV and CDR2 is YYDKDF (reference sequence). CDR3 nucleotides: TGTGCCACCAGCAGAGATCGCATGGGCGATAATGAAAAACTGTTTTTT. This translates into CATSRDRMGDNEKLFF.

This clonotype was seen at least ten times. The V call is TRBV27, the J call TRBJ1-2; D is ambiguous. The CDR3 is 14 amino acids. Trimming removed 5 bases at V and 1 base at J, with 11 bases between. Germline assignment: CDR1 MNHEY and CDR2 SMNVEV (reference sequence). CDR3 region: CASSPGRNNYGYTF. CDR3 bases: TGTGCCAGCAGTCCTGGACGGAATAACTATGGCTACACCTTC.

This clonotype was recorded many times. V usage is TRBV7-2 and J usage is TRBJ1-2; TRBD1 might be the D (5 bases). Germline assignment: CDR1 SGHTA and CDR2 FQGNSA. V was shortened by 3 bases and J by 6 bases, with 11 bases between the two germline ends. The CDR3 is made up of 13 amino acids. This chain's CDR3 is CASSFGQGDGYTF. The CDR3, as DNA: TGTGCCAGCAGCTTCGGGCAGGGAGATGGCTACACCTTC.

This clonotype appeared many times. This rearrangement joins TRBV12-3 or TRBV12-4 to TRBJ1-1, with TRBD1 as a possible D gene (5 bases). This CDR3 comprises 14 residues. Trimming stripped 6 bases from V and 4 bases from J, with 15 bases between. Here the CDR3 reads CASRKTQGFTEAFF. DNA for the CDR3: TGTGCCAGCAGGAAGACCCAGGGATTCACTGAAGCTTTCTTT.

At least ten counts were recorded for this clonotype. The chain combines TRBV20-1 with TRBJ2-1; D is unclear. The germline V and J ends were trimmed by 0 bases and 0 bases, with 3 bases remaining between them. Germline CDR1 and CDR2: DFQATT and SNEGSKA (reference sequence). The CDR3 sequence is 13 residues long. CDR3 sequence reads: CSAREASYNEQFF. The CDR3 DNA follows: TGCAGTGCTAGAGAGGCCTCCTACAATGAGCAGTTCTTC.

On this clonotype itself: This could be a read error, since a much larger clone is one nucleotide away. The chain recombines TRBV20-1 with TRBJ2-3, with 8 positions matching TRBD2. V lost 4 bases and J lost 1; bases outside the gene matches: 4. The CDR3 is 14 amino acids. Germline loops: CDR1 DFQATT, CDR2 SNEGSKA (reference sequence). For the CDR3, the DNA is TGCAGTGCTACCCTGACTAGCGGCACAGATACGCAGTATTTT. This translates into CSATLTSGTDTQYF.

This clonotype has at least ten counts. This chain joins TRBV20-1 and TRBJ2-1; 7 bases line up with TRBD1. The CDR3 is 14 residues long. Germline V gene lookup returns CDR1 DFQATT and CDR2 SNEGSKA (reference sequence). The junction had 5 bases not matched to a gene; V was cut back by 6 bases and J by 0 bases. CDR3 bases: TGCAGTGCAGGGGGCGGAAGCTCCTACAATGAGCAGTTCTTC. As protein: CSAGGGSSYNEQFF.

This clonotype has ten or more counts. The J gene is TRBJ1-1, the V gene TRBV7-2, with D unresolved. The CDR3 spans 13 residues. V was pared by 5 bases and J by 0 bases, with 7 bases between. Germline V gene lookup returns CDR1 SGHTA and CDR2 FQGNSA. The CDR3 nucleotides are TGTGCCAGCAGCCCCTCGTTGAACACTGAAGCTTTCTTT. Protein product: CASSPSLNTEAFF.